This T cell receptor beta chain was recovered during a study of cytomegalovirus exposure and HLA in healthy donors. Overall study findings and caveats: The authors reported that TCR beta sequences could predict HLA-A and HLA-B alleles. These predictions were accurate for most subjects in the first cohort. Analyses of presence and absence presupposed an approximately uniform sequencing depth across donors. Per a later analysis, roughly 17,000 TCR beta sequences showed association with HLA alleles at 0.05 false discovery rate. By a later analysis, the bulk of CMV-associated TCR beta chains appeared HLA-restricted.

PCR used 60 Vbeta primers and 13 Jbeta primers. Using immunoSEQ multiplex PCR, the repertoire was profiled, and TCRdb retains in-frame clones only, with some absent. The data show roughly 130,000 clones, around 80% seen once. This clone was counted between two and nine times. Its antigen is still unknown. Sequencing was carried out using PBMCs. The receptor was derived from a woman between 50 and 59 years old in good health and CMV-seropositive.

The chain's CDR3 is CAISPGQGSAFF. The CDR3 DNA reads TGTGCCATCAGTCCGGGACAGGGATCGGCTTTCTTT. This chain joins TRBV10-3 and TRBJ1-1, with 9 bases fitting TRBD1. Germline CDR1 ENHRY, CDR2 SYGVKD. There are 12 residues in the CDR3. V lost 5 bases, J lost 11 bases, and 6 bases stayed unmatched.